The 8 T cell receptor beta chains below all came from one sample that was sequenced in a study of early stage breast cancer tumors. Assay: immunoSEQ multiplex PCR; the TCRdb copy retains only in-frame clones and omits some. The sample holds tens of thousands of clones, around three quarters seen once. Sequencing was done on a sample of blood. These receptors originate from a person aged 25 to 45 with breast cancer.

J is TRBJ2-1 and V is TRBV25-1, with 7 nucleotides matching TRBD1. This CDR3 has 14 residues. Looked up from germline, CDR1 is MGHDK and CDR2 is SYGVNS. V shed 2 bases and J 2 bases; nucleotides not matched to a gene: 0. The DNA for the CDR3 is TGTGCCAGCAGTGAAGGGACAGCCTACAATGAGCAGTTCTTC. Translated: CASSEGTAYNEQFF.

V is TRBV18 and J is TRBJ2-1; D not resolved. The CDR3 spans 15 residues. Germline V gives CDR1 KGHSH, CDR2 LQKENI. The ends were cut back, 3 bases at V and 6 bases at J, with 15 bases in the middle. Here the CDR3 DNA reads TGTGCCAGCTCACCTGTGGCTTCGCGAAGCAATGAGCAGTTCTTC. It codes for CASSPVASRSNEQFF.

The rearrangement joins TRBV4-2 to TRBJ2-7, with 12 bases matching TRBD2. J was trimmed by 2 bases and V by 0 bases; bases with no gene match: 8. CDR3 size: 18 residues. Germline V lookup: CDR1 LGHNA, CDR2 YNFKEQ. The CDR3 nucleotides are TGTGCCAGCAGCCAAGATAGTCTAGCGGGAGGGCCGCCCTACGAGCAGTACTTC. Its protein product is CASSQDSLAGGPPYEQYF.

This clone was counted a few times. V and J are TRBV9 and TRBJ2-7, with a tentative D call TRBD2 (6 bases). Per the germline V gene, CDR1 is SGDLS and CDR2 is YYNGEE. The length of the CDR3 is 14 residues. V dropped 4 bases and J dropped 4 bases, with 15 bases sitting between them. CDR3 protein: CASSQFLASYEQYF. The CDR3 region has the DNA TGTGCCAGCAGCCAATTCCTAGCGTCGTACGAGCAGTACTTC. Variable domain in full (rest from reference TRBV9 and TRBJ2-7): DSGVTQTPKHLITATGQRVTLRCSPRSGDLSVYWYQQSLDQGLQFLIQYYNGEERAKGNILERFSAQQFPDLHSELNLSSLELGDSALYFCASSQFLASYEQYFGPGTRLTVT.

V is TRBV30 and J is TRBJ2-2, with 8 bases identical to TRBD2. This CDR3 has 14 residues. In germline, CDR1 is GTSNPN, CDR2 SVGIG (reference sequence). V dropped 3 bases and J dropped 9; count of bases not matched to a gene: 9. The CDR3: CAWSPGLARRELFF. The CDR3 nucleotides read TGTGCCTGGAGCCCTGGACTAGCCAGGAGGGAGCTGTTTTTT.

The gene calls are TRBV30 and TRBJ1-5; D remains unclear. Trimming took off 0 bases at V and 3 bases at J, with 6 bases between the two ends. Germline-derived CDR1 and CDR2 are GTSNPN and SVGIG (reference sequence). The CDR3 covers 13 residues. Here the CDR3 reads CAWSVQDNQPQHF. Written as DNA, the CDR3 is TGTGCCTGGAGTGTTCAAGACAATCAGCCCCAGCATTTT.

The chain joins TRBV5-5 to TRBJ2-7, with D possibly TRBD1 on 5 matching bases. The germline V and J ends were trimmed by 4 bases and 2 bases, with 19 bases remaining between them. This CDR3 comprises 16 residues. Germline loops: CDR1 SGHKS, CDR2 YYEKEE (reference sequence). This CDR3 is CASSVQGVIITYEQYF. CDR3 DNA sequence: TGTGCCAGCAGCGTCCAGGGTGTTATAATAACCTACGAGCAGTACTTC.

CDR3 sequence: CASSEPGGVPGANVLTF. CDR3 in DNA: TGCGCCAGCAGTGAGCCGGGGGGGGTCCCTGGGGCCAACGTCCTGACTTTC. The chain recombines TRBV10-1 with TRBJ2-6; the match to TRBD2 covers 8 bases. CDR3 length: 17 residues. Trimming cost V 2 bases and J 2 bases; bases outside gene matches: 5. Per germline, CDR1 WNHNN and CDR2 SYGVQD (reference sequence).